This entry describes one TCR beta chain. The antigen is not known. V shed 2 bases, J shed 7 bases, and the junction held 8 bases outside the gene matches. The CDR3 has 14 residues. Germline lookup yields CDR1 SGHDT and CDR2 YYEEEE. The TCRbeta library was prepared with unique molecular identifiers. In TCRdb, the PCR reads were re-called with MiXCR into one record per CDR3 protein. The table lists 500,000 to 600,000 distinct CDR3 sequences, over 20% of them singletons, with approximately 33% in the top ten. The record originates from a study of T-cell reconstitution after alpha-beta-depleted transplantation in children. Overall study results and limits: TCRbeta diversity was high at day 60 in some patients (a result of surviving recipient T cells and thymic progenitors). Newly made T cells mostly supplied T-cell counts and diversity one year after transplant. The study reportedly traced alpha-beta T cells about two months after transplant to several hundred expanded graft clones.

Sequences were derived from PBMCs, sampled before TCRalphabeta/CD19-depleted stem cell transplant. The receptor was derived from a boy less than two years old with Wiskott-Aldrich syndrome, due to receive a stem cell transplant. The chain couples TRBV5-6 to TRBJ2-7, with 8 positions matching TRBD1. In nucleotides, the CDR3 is TGTGCCAGCAGCTTCCCGGACAGGGCGGGTGAGCAGTACTTC. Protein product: CASSFPDRAGEQYF.